This T cell receptor (beta chain) was identified in a study of T cells in Graves' hyperthyroidism and ophthalmopathy. This clonotype has a count of ten or more. Extraction of PBMCs used roughly 9.3 ml of fresh peripheral blood. RNA transcripts gave rise to amplified TCR beta CDR3 regions. HTBI primers were employed in a first-round RT-PCR of the TCR CDR3. MiXCR, applied by TCRdb to the multiplex PCR reads, yields one record per CDR3 protein. The table lists hundreds of thousands of distinct CDR3 sequences, around 20% of them singletons. The receptor was derived from a young man with Graves' ophthalmopathy. Sequencing was done on a sample of blood.

Here the CDR3 reads CASSLGTSGRAGNTQYF. The CDR3 DNA sequence: TGTGCCAGCAGCCTGGGGACTAGCGGGAGGGCCGGTAATACGCAGTATTTT. The V and J genes are TRBV7-2 and TRBJ2-3, with 16 bases aligning to TRBD2. Unmatched junction bases numbered 9, after V lost 5 bases and J lost 7 bases. The CDR3 runs 17 residues. Germline V CDR1 and CDR2: SGHTA, FQGNSA.